What follows are 10 T cell receptor beta chains derived from one specimen sequenced in a study of cytomegalovirus exposure and HLA in healthy donors. PCR used 60 Vbeta primers and 13 Jbeta primers. Data came from immunoSEQ multiplex PCR; TCRdb stores just in-frame clones and leaves some out. This table has 150,000 to 200,000 clones, 70% to 85% appearing once. The sample comprised PBMCs. The source of these receptors is a man aged 40-50 years in good health and CMV-seropositive.

The V gene is TRBV15, the J gene TRBJ1-5; TRBD1 matches at 11 bases. Per germline, CDR1 LNHNV and CDR2 YYDKDF (reference sequence). The CDR3 is made up of 16 amino acids. The V gene end was trimmed by 0 bases and the J gene end by 3 bases; junction bases not matched to a gene: 1. CDR3 nucleotides: TGTGCCACCAGCAGAGATGGACAGGGGGCCAATCAGCCCCAGCATTTT. Translating it yields CATSRDGQGANQPQHF. Looking up the rest from reference TRBV15 and TRBJ1-5 gives the full variable domain: DAMVIQNPRYQVTQFGKPVTLSCSQTLNHNVMYWYQQKSSQAPKLLFHYYDKDFNNEADTPDNFQSRRPNTSFCFLDIRSPGLGDTAMYLCATSRDGQGANQPQHFGDGTRLSIL.

This chain links TRBV11-3 with TRBJ2-1; the match to TRBD2 covers 11 bases. The V gene end was trimmed by 1 base and the J gene end by 4 bases; junction bases not matched to a gene: 0. The CDR3 contains 15 residues. Germline V lookup: CDR1 SGHNT, CDR2 YENEEA. For the CDR3, the DNA is TGTGCCAGCAGCTTAGTAGCGGGAGGGTACAATGAGCAGTTCTTC. The encoded protein is CASSLVAGGYNEQFF.

This clone is a singleton in its sample. This sequence joins TRBV29-1 and TRBJ2-7, with TRBD1 matching 8 bases. Germline V gene sequence: CDR1 SQVTM, CDR2 ANQGSEA. The V segment lost 4 bases and the J segment 0 bases; nucleotides outside the gene matches: 5. CDR3 length: 14 residues. The CDR3 nucleotides are TGCAGCGTTGCCGGACAGGGATTCTCCTACGAGCAGTACTTC. Translation gives CSVAGQGFSYEQYF.

This sequence joins TRBV9 and TRBJ2-1; TRBD2 is a possible D gene (6 bases). The CDR3 loop spans 16 amino acids. Trimming pared 0 bases from V and 6 bases from J, leaving 16 bases between. Per the germline V gene, CDR1 is SGDLS and CDR2 is YYNGEE. The CDR3 DNA reads TGTGCCAGCAGCGTAGTAGGCCGCGGGACCCTCAATGAGCAGTTCTTC. Amino acid sequence: CASSVVGRGTLNEQFF.

The CDR3 is CASSLGGTSAGETQYF. CDR3 DNA sequence: TGCGCCAGCAGTCTTGGGGGGACTAGCGCTGGGGAGACCCAGTACTTC. The J gene is TRBJ2-5, the V gene TRBV5-1, with 10 positions matching TRBD2. The CDR3 loop spans 16 amino acids. Germline loops: CDR1 SGHRS, CDR2 YFSETQ. V lost 5 bases, J lost 5 bases, and 12 bases stayed unmatched.

This chain uses TRBV7-9 with TRBJ1-4; D unresolved. This CDR3 has 16 residues. Germline CDR1 reads SEHNR; CDR2 reads FQNEAQ (reference sequence). V lost 5 bases and J lost 3, with 16 bases in between. The CDR3 nucleotides are TGTGCCAGCAGCCTGATGATAGTAAACCCTAATGAAAAACTGTTTTTT. This encodes CASSLMIVNPNEKLFF.

The V and J genes are TRBV11-2 and TRBJ1-2; maybe TRBD1 (5 bases). The V gene lost 8 bases and the J gene lost 0 bases, with 13 bases spanning the gap. The V gene's germline CDR1 is SGHAT and CDR2 FQNNGV. This CDR3 spans 14 amino acids. The CDR3 sequence: CASRPTVANYGYTF. CDR3 sequence (DNA): TGTGCCAGCCGGCCGACAGTGGCTAACTATGGCTACACCTTC.

The chain combines TRBV4-1 with TRBJ2-7; D is unclear. CDR1 and CDR2 from the germline V gene are MGHRA and YSYEKL. The CDR3 runs 15 residues. The ends were cut back, 1 base at V and 4 bases at J, with 14 bases in the middle. CDR3: CASSQGGSQAYEQYF. The DNA for the CDR3 is TGCGCCAGCAGCCAAGGAGGCAGTCAAGCGTACGAGCAGTACTTC.

The chain couples TRBV5-4 to TRBJ2-7, with 9 nucleotides matching TRBD2. In germline, CDR1 is SGHNT, CDR2 YYREEE (reference sequence). This CDR3 region has 14 residues. J was trimmed by 2 bases and V by 4 bases; bases with no gene match: 4. In DNA, the CDR3 is TGTGCCAGCAGCCCTCGGACTAGCGCCTACGAGCAGTACTTC. It yields the protein CASSPRTSAYEQYF.

This clone came up once. J is TRBJ2-1 and V is TRBV5-4; 9 bases fit TRBD2. With V trimmed by 2 bases and J by 8 bases, 11 bases remained unmatched. Germline CDR1 reads SGHNT; CDR2 reads YYREEE (reference sequence). The CDR3 covers 16 residues. CDR3 sequence (DNA): TGTGCCAGCAGCTTCCCGCAATGGACTAGCGTCCATGAGCAGTTCTTC. Protein sequence: CASSFPQWTSVHEQFF.